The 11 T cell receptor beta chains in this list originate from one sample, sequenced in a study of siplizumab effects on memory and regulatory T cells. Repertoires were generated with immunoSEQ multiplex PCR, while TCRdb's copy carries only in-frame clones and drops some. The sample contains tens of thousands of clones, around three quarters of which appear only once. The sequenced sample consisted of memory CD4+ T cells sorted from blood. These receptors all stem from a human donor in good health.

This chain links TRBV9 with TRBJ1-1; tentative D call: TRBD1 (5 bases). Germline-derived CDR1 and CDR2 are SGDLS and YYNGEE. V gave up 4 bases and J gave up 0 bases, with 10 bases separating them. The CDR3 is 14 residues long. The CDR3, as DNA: TGTGCCAGCAGCCTCGGGACGGTGAACACTGAAGCTTTCTTT. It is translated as CASSLGTVNTEAFF. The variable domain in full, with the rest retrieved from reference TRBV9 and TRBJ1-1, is DSGVTQTPKHLITATGQRVTLRCSPRSGDLSVYWYQQSLDQGLQFLIQYYNGEERAKGNILERFSAQQFPDLHSELNLSSLELGDSALYFCASSLGTVNTEAFFGQGTRLTVV.

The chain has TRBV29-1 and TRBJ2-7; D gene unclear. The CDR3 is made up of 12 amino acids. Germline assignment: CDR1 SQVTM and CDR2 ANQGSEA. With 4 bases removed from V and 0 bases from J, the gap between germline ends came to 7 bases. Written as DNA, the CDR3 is TGCAGCGTTGCCTTAAACTCCTACGAGCAGTACTTC. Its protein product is CSVALNSYEQYF.

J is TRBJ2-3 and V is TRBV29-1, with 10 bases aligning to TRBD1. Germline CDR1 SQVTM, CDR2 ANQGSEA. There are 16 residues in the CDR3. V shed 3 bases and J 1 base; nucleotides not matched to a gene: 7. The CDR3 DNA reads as TGCAGCGTTGACGACAGGGGGCGAGCCGGCACAGATACGCAGTATTTT. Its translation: CSVDDRGRAGTDTQYF.

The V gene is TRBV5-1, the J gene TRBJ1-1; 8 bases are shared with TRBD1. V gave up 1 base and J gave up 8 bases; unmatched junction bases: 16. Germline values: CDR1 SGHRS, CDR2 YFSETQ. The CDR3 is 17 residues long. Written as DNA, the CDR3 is TGCGCCAGCAGCTTGACCACATCGGCCTCAGGACAGGGAGAAGCTTTCTTT. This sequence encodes CASSLTTSASGQGEAFF.

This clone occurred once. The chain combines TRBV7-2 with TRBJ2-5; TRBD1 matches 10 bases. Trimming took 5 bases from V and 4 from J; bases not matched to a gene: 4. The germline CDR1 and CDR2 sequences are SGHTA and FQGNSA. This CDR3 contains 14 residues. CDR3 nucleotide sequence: TGTGCCAGCAGCGCCGGGACAGGGGTAGAGACCCAGTACTTC. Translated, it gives CASSAGTGVETQYF.

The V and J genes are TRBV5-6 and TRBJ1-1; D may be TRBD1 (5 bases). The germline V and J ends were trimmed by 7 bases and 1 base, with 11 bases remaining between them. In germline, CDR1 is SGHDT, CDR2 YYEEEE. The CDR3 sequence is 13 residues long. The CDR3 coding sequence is TGTGCCAGCGGCATCACAGGGAACACTGAAGCTTTCTTT. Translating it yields CASGITGNTEAFF. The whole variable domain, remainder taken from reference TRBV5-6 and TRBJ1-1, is DAGVTQSPTHLIKTRGQQVTLRCSPKSGHDTVSWYQQALGQGPQFIFQYYEEEERQRGNFPDRFSGHQFPNYSSELNVNALLLGDSALYLCASGITGNTEAFFGQGTRLTVV.

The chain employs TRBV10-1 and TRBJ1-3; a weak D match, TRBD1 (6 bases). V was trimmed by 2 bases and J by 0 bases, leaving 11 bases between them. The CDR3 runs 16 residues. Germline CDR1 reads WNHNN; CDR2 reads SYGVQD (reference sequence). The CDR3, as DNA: TGCGCCAGCAGTGAGACTACAGGGAACTCTGGAAACACCATATATTTT. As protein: CASSETTGNSGNTIYF.

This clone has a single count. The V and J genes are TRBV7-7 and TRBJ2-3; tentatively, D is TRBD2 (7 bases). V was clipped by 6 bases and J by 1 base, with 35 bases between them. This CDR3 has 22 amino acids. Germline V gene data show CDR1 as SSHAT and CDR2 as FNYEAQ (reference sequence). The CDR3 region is CASSYRISRPGGHINCTDTQYF. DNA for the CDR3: TGTGCCAGCAGTTACAGGATTTCCCGCCCGGGGGGCCATATTAACTGCACAGATACGCAGTATTTT.

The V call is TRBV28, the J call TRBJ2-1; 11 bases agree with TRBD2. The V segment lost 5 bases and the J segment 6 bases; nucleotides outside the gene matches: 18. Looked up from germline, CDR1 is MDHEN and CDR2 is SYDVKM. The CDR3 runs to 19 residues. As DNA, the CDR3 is TGTGCCAGCAGTCCACCTTCTCTTGCTAGCGGGGGGTGGGGCAATGAGCAGTTCTTC. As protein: CASSPPSLASGGWGNEQFF. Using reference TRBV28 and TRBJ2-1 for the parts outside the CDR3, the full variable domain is DVKVTQSSRYLVKRTGEKVFLECVQDMDHENMFWYRQDPGLGLRLIYFSYDVKMKEKGDIPEGYSVSREKKERFSLILESASTNQTSMYLCASSPPSLASGGWGNEQFFGPGTRLTVL.

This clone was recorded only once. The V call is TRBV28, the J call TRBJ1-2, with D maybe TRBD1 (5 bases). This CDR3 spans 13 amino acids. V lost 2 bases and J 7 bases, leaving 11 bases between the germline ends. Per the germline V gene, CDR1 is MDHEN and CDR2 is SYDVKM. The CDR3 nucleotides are TGTGCCAGCAGTTTAGTTGGGGGAGGTGGCTACACCTTC. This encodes CASSLVGGGGYTF.

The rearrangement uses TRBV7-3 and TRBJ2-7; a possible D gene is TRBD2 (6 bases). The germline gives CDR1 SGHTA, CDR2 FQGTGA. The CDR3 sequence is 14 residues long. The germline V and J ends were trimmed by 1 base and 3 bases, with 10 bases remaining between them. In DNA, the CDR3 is TGTGCCAGCAGCTTAATGCACGGGAGCTACGAGCAGTACTTC. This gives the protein CASSLMHGSYEQYF.